This entry lists 4 T cell receptor beta chains sequenced from one sample in a study of molecular identifiers for immune sequencing clone quantification. From the PCR reads, TCRdb called clonotypes with MiXCR, one entry per CDR3 protein. The sample has a few hundred thousand distinct CDR3 sequences, about 25% seen once. Sequenced material: naive CD8+ T cells from blood, with Jurkat cell RNA spiked in. Documented subset: FACS-sorted CD8+CD4-CCR7+CD45RA+ naive T cells. The origin of the receptors is a human donor in good health. Some libraries in this study had Jurkat cell RNA spiked in.

This clonotype turned up a few times. This chain uses TRBV28 with TRBJ2-1, with D uncertain. The V and J ends lost 1 base and 0 bases respectively, with 13 bases between them. CDR3 length: 17 amino acids. Germline V gene data show CDR1 as MDHEN and CDR2 as SYDVKM. CDR3 nucleotides: TGTGCCAGCAGTTTATCGGTCACCCGAAGCTCCTACAATGAGCAGTTCTTC. Residues: CASSLSVTRSSYNEQFF.

CDR3 DNA sequence: TGTGCCAGCAGCTTAGAAGGGACCCAAGAGACCCAGTACTTC. It codes for CASSLEGTQETQYF. The chain recombines TRBV7-6 with TRBJ2-5; D tentatively reads TRBD1 or TRBD2 (5 bases each). CDR1 and CDR2 from the germline V gene are SGHVS and FNYEAQ. The CDR3 sequence is 14 residues long. The V gene lost 1 base and the J gene lost 1 base, with 7 bases spanning the gap.

As for this clonotype: A much larger clone differs from this one at a single base, so this may be a read error. The V gene is TRBV29-1, the J gene TRBJ2-2; 7 bases are shared with TRBD2. The germline CDR1 and CDR2 sequences are SQVTM and ANQGSEA. This CDR3 is 14 amino acids long. The CDR3 region is CNVDREERTGELFF. Here the CDR3 DNA reads TGCAACGTTGACCGGGAGGAAAGGACCGGGGAGCTGTTTTTT.

This clonotype has at least ten counts. V gene TRBV27 combines with J gene TRBJ2-3; D call uncertain. CDR1 is MNHEY, CDR2 SMNVEV, per germline (reference sequence). V was pared by 1 base and J by 2 bases, with 10 bases between. The CDR3 is made up of 15 amino acids. The CDR3 DNA reads TGTGCCAGCAGTTTATTGGTCGGGCCCACAGATACGCAGTATTTT. Its protein product is CASSLLVGPTDTQYF.